Shown below are 24 T cell receptor beta chains from a single sample sequenced in a study of cytomegalovirus exposure and HLA in healthy donors. A multiplex PCR was run with 60 Vbeta primers and 13 Jbeta primers. The repertoire was sequenced with immunoSEQ multiplex PCR; TCRdb's copy has only in-frame clones and lacks some. The sample has some 65,000 clones, approximately 72% seen once. The sample consisted of PBMCs. The receptors come from a woman in her twenties or thirties in good health and CMV-seronegative.

DNA for the CDR3: TGTGCCAGCAGCAGGATTTCTGGAAACACCATATATTTT. Protein product: CASSRISGNTIYF. The V and J genes are TRBV27 and TRBJ1-3; D is uncertain. The germline V gene has CDR1 MNHEY and CDR2 SMNVEV (reference sequence). The length of the CDR3 is 13 residues. V was cut by 6 bases and J by 1 base, with 7 bases left in between.

The rearrangement uses TRBV19 and TRBJ1-1, with a weak D call TRBD1 (6 bases). This CDR3 is built from 18 residues. Germline assignment: CDR1 LNHDA and CDR2 SQIVND (reference sequence). Trimming removed 0 bases from V and 0 bases from J, with 17 bases in between. This CDR3 reads CASSIDWTDLIMNTEAFF. CDR3 nucleotide sequence: TGTGCCAGTAGTATAGATTGGACAGATCTTATTATGAACACTGAAGCTTTCTTT. Drawing the rest from reference TRBV19 and TRBJ1-1, the complete variable domain is DGGITQSPKYLFRKEGQNVTLSCEQNLNHDAMYWYRQDPGQGLRLIYYSQIVNDFQKGDIAEGYSVSREKKESFPLTVTSAQKNPTAFYLCASSIDWTDLIMNTEAFFGQGTRLTVV.

V usage is TRBV29-1 and J usage is TRBJ2-5, with D possibly TRBD1 on 5 matching bases. CDR3 size: 13 residues. V lost 3 bases to trimming and J lost 3 bases, with 11 bases between them. Germline CDR1 SQVTM, CDR2 ANQGSEA. In DNA form, the CDR3 reads TGCAGCGTTGAGAAGTTGACAGAAGAGACCCAGTACTTC. Encoded protein: CSVEKLTEETQYF.

This clone was recorded a few times. The chain has TRBV5-1 and TRBJ2-5; 14 bases map to TRBD2. The V and J ends lost 6 bases and 3 bases, in that order; junction bases with no gene match: 1. CDR3 length: 14 residues. The V gene's germline CDR1 is SGHRS and CDR2 YFSETQ. In DNA form, the CDR3 reads TGCGCCAGCACGACTAGCGGGGGGGAAGAGACCCAGTACTTC. Its translation: CASTTSGGEETQYF.

This clone was picked up a small number of times. The genes are TRBV5-6 and TRBJ2-5; the match to TRBD1 covers 8 bases. Unmatched junction bases numbered 7, after V lost 4 bases and J lost 2 bases. The germline CDR1 and CDR2 sequences are SGHDT and YYEEEE. The CDR3 extends over 15 amino acids. DNA of the CDR3: TGTGCCAGCAGCGACCTGCGACAGGGGCAAGAGACCCAGTACTTC. Residues: CASSDLRQGQETQYF.

This clone was seen only once. The CDR3 sequence: CASSLGQGWTGELFF. CDR3 coding DNA: TGTGCCAGCAGCCTGGGACAGGGTTGGACCGGGGAGCTGTTTTTT. The chain has TRBV5-8 and TRBJ2-2; TRBD1 aligns across 9 bases. The CDR3 has 15 residues. The germline V gene has CDR1 SGHTS and CDR2 YDEGEE. Germline trimming cut 4 bases from V and 5 bases from J; bases unmatched to any gene: 6.

CDR3 DNA sequence: TGTGCCAGCAGCTTAGCGCCTGGGAGGGATGGCTACACCTTC. Protein sequence: CASSLAPGRDGYTF. The rearrangement links TRBV7-2 to TRBJ1-2; D call uncertain. The CDR3 contains 14 residues. CDR1 and CDR2 from the germline V gene are SGHTA and FQGNSA. V was trimmed by 0 bases and J by 6 bases, leaving 11 bases between them.

The gene calls are TRBV6-5 and TRBJ1-1, with a weak D call TRBD1 (5 bases). Germline values: CDR1 MNHEY, CDR2 SVGAGI. The ends were cut back, 6 bases at V and 1 base at J, with 9 bases in the middle. There are 13 residues in the CDR3. CDR3 bases: TGTGCCAGCAGCCGACAGAAGAACACTGAAGCTTTCTTT. Amino acid sequence: CASSRQKNTEAFF.

The J gene is TRBJ2-7, the V gene TRBV25-1; 7 nucleotides align to TRBD1. Germline CDR1 is MGHDK and CDR2 is SYGVNS. CDR3 length: 13 residues. J was trimmed by 5 bases and V by 8 bases; bases with no gene match: 9. The CDR3, as DNA: TGTGCCAGCGCCCCCCCTACAGGGGACGAGCAGTACTTC. This codes for CASAPPTGDEQYF.

This sequence joins TRBV2 and TRBJ2-5; 8 positions match TRBD2. This CDR3 has 16 amino acids. The V gene end was trimmed by 3 bases and the J gene end by 4 bases; junction bases not matched to a gene: 10. Germline V gene sequence: CDR1 SNHLY, CDR2 FYNNEI. The CDR3 is CASSDEAGASGETQYF. DNA of the CDR3: TGTGCCAGCAGTGATGAAGCGGGGGCGTCGGGAGAGACCCAGTACTTC.

This clone has only a few counts. The V call is TRBV10-3, the J call TRBJ1-5; 7 bases are shared with TRBD1. V lost 2 bases to trimming and J lost 3 bases; unmatched junction nucleotides: 4. This CDR3 has 15 residues. CDR1 is ENHRY and CDR2 is SYGVKD in the germline V gene. The CDR3: CAISEGRGINQPQHF. As DNA, the CDR3 is TGTGCCATCAGTGAGGGCAGGGGGATCAATCAGCCCCAGCATTTT.

This clone was picked up one time. The J gene is TRBJ1-1, the V gene TRBV6-5, with 9 bases fitting TRBD1. J was trimmed by 5 bases and V by 5 bases; bases with no gene match: 6. CDR1 MNHEY and CDR2 SVGAGI come from the germline V gene. CDR3 length: 14 amino acids. DNA for the CDR3: TGTGCCAGCAGTCCCGGGACAGGGAGGACTGAAGCTTTCTTT. The encoded protein is CASSPGTGRTEAFF.

This chain connects TRBV18 to TRBJ2-7, with D maybe TRBD1 (6 bases). The CDR3 runs 17 residues. V was trimmed by 3 bases and J by 2 bases, leaving 20 bases between them. Per the germline V gene, CDR1 is KGHSH and CDR2 is LQKENI. CDR3 in DNA: TGTGCCAGCTCACCGCGTTCCCCCCGGGACAACCCCTACGAGCAGTACTTC. Amino acids: CASSPRSPRDNPYEQYF.

This chain uses TRBV4-2 with TRBJ2-7, with 7 nucleotides matching TRBD2. V lost 4 bases to trimming and J lost 6 bases; unmatched junction nucleotides: 18. The CDR3 is 17 residues long. Germline values: CDR1 LGHNA, CDR2 YNFKEQ. CDR3 bases: TGTGCCAGCAGCCGAGAGGGTGCCAGCGGGGTCAGGGTCGAGCAGTACTTC. Its protein is CASSREGASGVRVEQYF.

V and J are TRBV29-1 and TRBJ1-2; 10 bases fit TRBD1. Trimming took 7 bases from V and 7 from J; bases not matched to a gene: 12. This CDR3 has 14 residues. CDR1 and CDR2 from the germline V gene are SQVTM and ANQGSEA. In nucleotides, the CDR3 is TGCAGCGCCGCACTCCAGACAGGGGGCCTTGGCTACACCTTC. Translation gives CSAALQTGGLGYTF.

The J gene is TRBJ2-3, the V gene TRBV6-5, with 8 bases that match TRBD2. After removal of 7 bases from V and 1 base from J, the junction contained 7 bases not matched to a gene. This CDR3 has 15 residues. Per the germline V gene, CDR1 is MNHEY and CDR2 is SVGAGI. CDR3 DNA sequence: TGTGCCAGCACTTGGGCGGGGGGACGCACAGATACGCAGTATTTT. It translates to CASTWAGGRTDTQYF.

The V call is TRBV5-5, the J call TRBJ2-7, with TRBD1 matching over 7 bases. Germline trimming cut 0 bases from V and 3 bases from J; bases unmatched to any gene: 3. In germline, CDR1 is SGHKS, CDR2 YYEKEE (reference sequence). The CDR3 runs to 14 residues. The DNA of the CDR3 is TGTGCCAGCAGCTTGGGACAGGGAAGCTACGAGCAGTACTTC. It yields the protein CASSLGQGSYEQYF.

This clone has a single count. This chain joins TRBV7-2 and TRBJ2-1; D uncertain. Germline V gene sequence: CDR1 SGHTA, CDR2 FQGNSA. This CDR3 comprises 14 residues. V was shortened by 2 bases and J by 5 bases, with 10 bases between the two germline ends. This chain's CDR3 is CASSLRAVNNEQFF. The CDR3 DNA sequence: TGTGCCAGCAGCTTACGTGCAGTAAACAATGAGCAGTTCTTC.

The rearrangement joins TRBV29-1 to TRBJ2-7; D perhaps matches TRBD1 (5 bases). CDR3 length: 15 residues. The V end was cut by 6 bases, the J end by 3 bases, with 21 bases between. Looked up from germline, CDR1 is SQVTM and CDR2 is ANQGSEA. As DNA, the CDR3 is TGCAGCGTCGACGGATGCAGGGTGGGATACTACGAGCAGTACTTC. It is translated as CSVDGCRVGYYEQYF.

This clone has more than one count but fewer than ten. The junction departs from the called germline gene at one end, perhaps through a read error. This sequence joins TRBV11-2 and TRBJ2-3, with TRBD2 as a possible D gene (7 bases). From germline, CDR1 is SGHAT and CDR2 FQNNGV. The CDR3 spans 18 residues. The CDR3 loop is CASSLSRGLARRTDTQYF. In nucleotides, the CDR3 is TGTGCCAGCAGCTTATCGCGGGGGCTAGCCAGGCGCACAGATACACAGTATTTT.

The chain has TRBV9 and TRBJ1-5, with 7 bases identical to TRBD1. This CDR3 comprises 14 residues. V dropped 3 bases and J dropped 3; count of bases not matched to a gene: 3. In germline, CDR1 is SGDLS, CDR2 YYNGEE. This CDR3 reads CASSDTGDNQPQHF. CDR3 bases: TGTGCCAGCAGCGACACAGGGGACAATCAGCCCCAGCATTTT.

The V call is TRBV5-1, the J call TRBJ2-7; 10 bases are shared with TRBD1. This CDR3 is built from 14 residues. The J segment lost 2 bases and the V segment lost 6 bases, leaving 5 bases of the junction unmatched. In germline, CDR1 is SGHRS, CDR2 YFSETQ. As DNA, the CDR3 is TGCGCCAGCACCCGGGGACAGGGGACCTACGAGCAGTACTTC. Protein: CASTRGQGTYEQYF.

Only a few counts were recorded for this clone. The chain carries TRBV10-3 and TRBJ2-5, with D possibly TRBD2 on 6 matching bases. Germline V CDR1 and CDR2: ENHRY, SYGVKD. The CDR3 is 12 amino acids. The V gene lost 3 bases and the J gene lost 10 bases, with 12 bases spanning the gap. CDR3 sequence: CAISDGPGVQYF. In DNA form, the CDR3 reads TGTGCCATCAGTGATGGCCCGGGGGTCCAGTACTTC.

The chain employs TRBV19 and TRBJ1-3; 10 nucleotides line up with TRBD1. The CDR3 covers 20 residues. In germline, CDR1 is LNHDA, CDR2 SQIVND (reference sequence). Losses at the gene ends were 6 bases for V and 1 base for J; bases not matched to a gene: 18. The CDR3 DNA is TGTGCCAGTAGCCCATCCGGGACAGGGGTTCGGTCAGGGTCTGGAAACACCATATATTTT. Translated: CASSPSGTGVRSGSGNTIYF.